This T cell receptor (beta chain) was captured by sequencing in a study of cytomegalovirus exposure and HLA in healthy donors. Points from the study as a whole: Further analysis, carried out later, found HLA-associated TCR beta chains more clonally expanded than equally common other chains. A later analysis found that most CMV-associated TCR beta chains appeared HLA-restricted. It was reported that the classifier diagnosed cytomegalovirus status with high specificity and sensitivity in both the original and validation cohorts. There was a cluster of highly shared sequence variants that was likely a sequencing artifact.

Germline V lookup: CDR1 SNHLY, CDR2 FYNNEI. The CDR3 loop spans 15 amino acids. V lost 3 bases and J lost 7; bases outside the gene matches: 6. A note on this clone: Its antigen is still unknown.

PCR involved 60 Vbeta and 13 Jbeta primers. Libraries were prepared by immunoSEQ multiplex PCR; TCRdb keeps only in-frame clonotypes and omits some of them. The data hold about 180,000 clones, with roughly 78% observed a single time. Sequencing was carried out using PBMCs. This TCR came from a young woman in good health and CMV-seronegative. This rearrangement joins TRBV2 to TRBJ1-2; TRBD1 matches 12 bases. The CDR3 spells CASSDPGQGAFGYTF. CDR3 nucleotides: TGTGCCAGCAGTGACCCGGGACAGGGGGCTTTTGGCTACACCTTC. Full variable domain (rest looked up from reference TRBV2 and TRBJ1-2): EPEVTQTPSHQVTQMGQEVILRCVPISNHLYFYWYRQILGQKVEFLVSFYNNEISEKSEIFDDQFSVERPDGSNFTLKIRSTKLEDSAMYFCASSDPGQGAFGYTFGSGTRLTVV.